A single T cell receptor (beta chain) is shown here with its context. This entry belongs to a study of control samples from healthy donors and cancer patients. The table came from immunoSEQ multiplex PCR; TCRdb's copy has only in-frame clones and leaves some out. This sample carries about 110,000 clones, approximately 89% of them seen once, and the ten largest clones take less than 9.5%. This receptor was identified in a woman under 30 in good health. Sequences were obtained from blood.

For the CDR3, the DNA is TGTGCCAGCAGCCCGAGGGATGGGGAGGGAAACTATGGCTACACCTTC. Protein: CASSPRDGEGNYGYTF. V and J are TRBV7-2 and TRBJ1-2; D not resolved. The CDR3 covers 16 residues. The V end was cut by 5 bases, the J end by 2 bases, with 18 bases between. Looked up from germline, CDR1 is SGHTA and CDR2 is FQGNSA.